What follows is one TCR beta chain and its context. The clone's antigen remains unknown. The record has no base qualities; no much larger clone is one base away. Looking up the germline V gene yields CDR1 SQVTM and CDR2 ANQGSEA. The CDR3, cysteine through phenylalanine, is 14 amino acids long. Just CDR3 DNA is preserved here, 42 bases in frame from base 1. Trimming costs V 4 bases and J 1 base, and their ends lie 11 bases apart. TCRbeta CDR3 regions were amplified from genomic DNA by means of the immunoSEQ Assay, a bias-controlled multiplex PCR. Per the original workflow: The number of nucleated cells in each sample was estimated by amplification of reference gene primers within the assay. To quantify the absolute abundance of each unique TCRbeta CDR3 rearrangement, sequence reads were collapsed and filtered. For each sample, productive Simpson clonality was calculated as the square root of Simpson's diversity index over productive rearrangements. TCRdb obtained this table from immuneACCESS and retained in-frame rearrangements with V and J assigned. These tables miss some clones; where compared with another copy, unresolved V genes account for less than half of the shortfall, and the remainder is unexplained. D and trimming come from the DNA, and the V and J calls and clone size come from that table. Across this sample there are some 220,000 clones, with approximately 80% seen only once. More than 10% of the sample comes from the top ten.

The collaborating institutions used their own protocols to collect whole blood in K2EDTA tubes. Collaborator samples were shipped for TCRbeta analysis as frozen whole blood, isolated PBMCs, or DNA extracted from either sample type. This entry is derived from a study of blood T cell repertoires in COVID-19 (dated by TCRdb to the early 2020s). Turning to the overall study: Collaborator samples came from the United States, Italy and Spain and covered acute and convalescent phases of COVID-19. The material from the prospective study consisted of cDNA or gDNA derived from T cells, B-cell-depleted T cells, or PBMCs. The dataset comprised deeply sampled blood TCRbeta repertoires from subjects exposed to, actively infected with, or recovered from COVID-19. The repertoires were released in a freely available public database intended as a resource for research on the immune response to SARS-CoV-2. Samples came from the ongoing ImmuneRACE study (first 160 participants) plus 1,254 subjects from 6 global collaborators. Sample metadata almost always included a de-identified subject ID, COVID-19 status, age in years and sex. Where available, HLA class I and class II types were obtained from metadata supplied by the sample provider rather than from assay-based typing. Broad study findings and their caveats: The quantity of clinical and demographic metadata differed by source and by participant and was supplied without curation.

This clonotype was sampled from a human donor in a cohort sampled during active COVID-19. Sequencing was carried out using peripheral blood. Recombination joined TRBV29-1 with TRBJ2-4; the D gene remains uncertain. Here the CDR3 is given as CSVGSFRAKNIQYF. The nucleotide sequence reads as follows: TGCAGCGTTGGGTCTTTTCGGGCCAAAAACATTCAGTACTTC.